These T cell receptor beta chains were read from a single sample in a study of blood T cell repertoires in COVID-19. Profiling relied on immunoSEQ multiplex PCR, and the TCRdb table lists in-frame clones only, not all of them. Of fewer than 500,000 clones in the sample, 81% were seen once. Sequencing input: peripheral blood. These TCRs come from a human donor with acute or convalescent COVID-19. The donor label of this sample is uncertain. Each CDR3 is given with its conserved first and last residue. Each record gives: clone size, J gene, D gene, V gene, CDR3 DNA, CDR3 protein. A D gene is named only where the DNA matches it firmly. The size field is filled for only some rows; it gives once, few, many or a size class.

clone size: NA; J gene: TRBJ1-6; D gene: NA; V gene: TRBV18; CDR3 DNA: TGTGCCAGCTCACTTAGCTCCTATAATTCACCCCTCCACTTT; CDR3 protein: CASSLSSYNSPLHF
clone size: NA; J gene: TRBJ1-1; D gene: NA; V gene: TRBV5-1; CDR3 DNA: TGCGCCAGCAGATTTGCCGCCGGGACACCGAACACTGAAGCTTTCTTT; CDR3 protein: CASRFAAGTPNTEAFF
clone size: NA; J gene: TRBJ2-1; D gene: NA; V gene: TRBV6-5; CDR3 DNA: TGTGCCAGCAGTTATTCCACTAGCTACAATGAGCAGTTCTTC; CDR3 protein: CASSYSTSYNEQFF
clone size: NA; J gene: TRBJ2-5; D gene: NA; V gene: TRBV5-1; CDR3 DNA: TGCGCCAGCAGCTTCCAGGAATACGAGACCCAGTACTTC; CDR3 protein: CASSFQEYETQYF
clone size: NA; J gene: TRBJ2-5; D gene: NA; V gene: TRBV6-5; CDR3 DNA: TGTGCCAGCAGTTACGGAGGTTTAGGAGAGACCCAGTACTTC; CDR3 protein: CASSYGGLGETQYF
clone size: once; J gene: TRBJ1-5; D gene: NA; V gene: TRBV30; CDR3 DNA: TGTGCCTGTGACCAGGGTCAAGGCCAGCCCCAGCATTTT; CDR3 protein: CACDQGQGQPQHF
clone size: NA; J gene: TRBJ2-1; D gene: TRBD1; V gene: TRBV30; CDR3 DNA: TGTGCCTGGGACCTACCGGGACAGGTCTACAATGAGCAGTTCTTC; CDR3 protein: CAWDLPGQVYNEQFF
clone size: NA; J gene: TRBJ2-6; D gene: NA; V gene: TRBV5-4; CDR3 DNA: TGTGCCAGCATCCCCCCGGGGGTCCCCCTCTCTGGGGCCAACGTCCTGACTTTC; CDR3 protein: CASIPPGVPLSGANVLTF
clone size: NA; J gene: TRBJ1-5; D gene: NA; V gene: TRBV6-1; CDR3 DNA: TGTGCCAGCAGTGAAATTTTTCGGGCGGGGCGCAATCAGCCCCAGCATTTT; CDR3 protein: CASSEIFRAGRNQPQHF
clone size: NA; J gene: TRBJ1-5; D gene: NA; V gene: TRBV6-6; CDR3 DNA: TGTGCCAGCAGCCTAGGGGCGATCAATCAGCCCCAGCATTTT; CDR3 protein: CASSLGAINQPQHF
clone size: NA; J gene: TRBJ1-3; D gene: NA; V gene: TRBV21-1; CDR3 DNA: TGTGCCAGCGGCGCCGACAGGGGGCTAGGAAACACCATATATTTT; CDR3 protein: CASGADRGLGNTIYF
clone size: NA; J gene: TRBJ2-1; D gene: NA; V gene: TRBV19; CDR3 DNA: TGTGCCAGTAGTCAGACGGGATGGGGTGAGCAGTTCTTC; CDR3 protein: CASSQTGWGEQFF
clone size: few; J gene: TRBJ1-3; D gene: TRBD1; V gene: TRBV27; CDR3 DNA: TGTGCCAGCAGTTCGACAGGGACCGGAAACACCATATATTTT; CDR3 protein: CASSSTGTGNTIYF
clone size: NA; J gene: TRBJ1-2; D gene: NA; V gene: TRBV27; CDR3 DNA: TGTGCCAGCAGTTTGCTTCCGGACAGCTCCTATGGCTACACCTTC; CDR3 protein: CASSLLPDSSYGYTF
clone size: NA; J gene: TRBJ2-7; D gene: TRBD1; V gene: TRBV6-6; CDR3 DNA: TGTGCCAGCAGTTACCGTGGACAGGGTGTTTACGAGCAGTACTTC; CDR3 protein: CASSYRGQGVYEQYF
clone size: NA; J gene: TRBJ1-2; D gene: TRBD1; V gene: TRBV3-1/TRBV3-2; CDR3 DNA: TGTGCCAGCAGCCACAAAGGGAGGACAGGGGGGGCCTATGGCTACACCTTC; CDR3 protein: CASSHKGRTGGAYGYTF
clone size: NA; J gene: TRBJ2-7; D gene: TRBD2; V gene: TRBV25-1; CDR3 DNA: TGTGCCAGCAGTGATCCGAGAGCGGGAGGTAGGGAGCAGTACTTC; CDR3 protein: CASSDPRAGGREQYF
clone size: NA; J gene: TRBJ2-3; D gene: NA; V gene: TRBV5-8; CDR3 DNA: TGTGCCAGCAGCTTGGGTCAGGGGAGCACAGATACGCAGTATTTT; CDR3 protein: CASSLGQGSTDTQYF
clone size: once; J gene: TRBJ2-2; D gene: TRBD2; V gene: TRBV6-5; CDR3 DNA: TGTGCCAGCAGCCCAGGACTAGCGGACACCGGGGAGCTGTTTTTT; CDR3 protein: CASSPGLADTGELFF
clone size: NA; J gene: TRBJ2-2; D gene: TRBD1; V gene: TRBV27; CDR3 DNA: TGTGCCAGCAGTTTTGACAGGGGTGATAACGGGGAGCTGTTTTTT; CDR3 protein: CASSFDRGDNGELFF
clone size: NA; J gene: TRBJ2-7; D gene: TRBD1; V gene: TRBV5-1; CDR3 DNA: TGCGCCAGCAGCTTGGTCGGGACAGCCTACGAGCAGTACTTC; CDR3 protein: CASSLVGTAYEQYF
clone size: NA; J gene: TRBJ1-5; D gene: NA; V gene: TRBV5-6; CDR3 DNA: TGTGCCAGCAGCAGGGGCCTCAGGGGTAGCAATCAGCCCCAGCATTTT; CDR3 protein: CASSRGLRGSNQPQHF
clone size: NA; J gene: TRBJ2-1; D gene: TRBD2; V gene: TRBV29-1; CDR3 DNA: TGCAGCGGGGGAGATAGCGGGAGGTACAATGAGCAGTTCTTC; CDR3 protein: CSGGDSGRYNEQFF
clone size: NA; J gene: TRBJ2-3; D gene: NA; V gene: TRBV18; CDR3 DNA: TGTGCCAGCTCTAGCCGCACAGATACGCAGTATTTT; CDR3 protein: CASSSRTDTQYF
clone size: NA; J gene: TRBJ1-2; D gene: NA; V gene: TRBV5-1; CDR3 DNA: TGCGCCAGCAGCTTGGGAGATAACTATGGCTACACCTTC; CDR3 protein: CASSLGDNYGYTF
clone size: NA; J gene: TRBJ1-3; D gene: NA; V gene: TRBV13; CDR3 DNA: TGTGCCAGCAGCTTAGGGGACCTCTTTCGGGGTGGTGGAAACACCATATATTTT; CDR3 protein: CASSLGDLFRGGGNTIYF
clone size: few; J gene: TRBJ1-4; D gene: TRBD1; V gene: TRBV6-5; CDR3 DNA: TGTGCCAGCAGTTACTCCGCGGACAGGGGGCACGAAAAACTGTTTTTT; CDR3 protein: CASSYSADRGHEKLFF
clone size: NA; J gene: TRBJ2-3; D gene: NA; V gene: TRBV12-3/TRBV12-4; CDR3 DNA: TGTGCCAGCAGTTTAGCCCTAGGCGTTACGCAGTATTTT; CDR3 protein: CASSLALGVTQYF
clone size: NA; J gene: TRBJ2-5; D gene: NA; V gene: TRBV10-2; CDR3 DNA: TGCGCCAGCAGTGTTTCCCCTAGGGGAGAGACCCAGTACTTC; CDR3 protein: CASSVSPRGETQYF
clone size: once; J gene: TRBJ1-1; D gene: NA; V gene: TRBV19; CDR3 DNA: TGTGCCAGTAGTATCGGACAGCCGAACACTGAAGCTTTCTTT; CDR3 protein: CASSIGQPNTEAFF
clone size: NA; J gene: TRBJ2-2; D gene: NA; V gene: TRBV9; CDR3 DNA: TGTGCCAGCAGGGGCATACGTTCGAACACCGGGGAGCTGTTTTTT; CDR3 protein: CASRGIRSNTGELFF
clone size: NA; J gene: TRBJ1-2; D gene: NA; V gene: TRBV27; CDR3 DNA: TGTGCCAGCAGTTTACCAACAGGAAGGGGCTACACCTTC; CDR3 protein: CASSLPTGRGYTF
clone size: NA; J gene: TRBJ1-3; D gene: NA; V gene: TRBV30; CDR3 DNA: TGTGCCTGGAGTGCATGGGCAGGGCTCACGAACACCATATATTTT; CDR3 protein: CAWSAWAGLTNTIYF
clone size: NA; J gene: TRBJ2-3; D gene: NA; V gene: TRBV5-1; CDR3 DNA: TGCGCCAGCAGCTTGGTCAGCAATCGGGCAGATACGCAGTATTTT; CDR3 protein: CASSLVSNRADTQYF
clone size: NA; J gene: TRBJ1-2; D gene: NA; V gene: TRBV5-1; CDR3 DNA: TGCGCCAGCAGCCCGCAGCCTCAGGGTGCAGGCGGCTACACCTTC; CDR3 protein: CASSPQPQGAGGYTF
clone size: NA; J gene: TRBJ2-1; D gene: TRBD2; V gene: TRBV7-9; CDR3 DNA: TGTGCCAGCAGCTTAGGTCTAGCGGGAGACAATGAGCAGTTCTTC; CDR3 protein: CASSLGLAGDNEQFF
clone size: NA; J gene: TRBJ2-5; D gene: NA; V gene: TRBV10-1; CDR3 DNA: TGCGCCAGCAGTGATGAGGGGACCCAGTACTTC; CDR3 protein: CASSDEGTQYF
clone size: NA; J gene: TRBJ2-1; D gene: TRBD2; V gene: TRBV7-6; CDR3 DNA: TGTGCCAGCAGCCCCAAGGTTCCAGCGGGAGGGAATGAGCAGTTCTTC; CDR3 protein: CASSPKVPAGGNEQFF
clone size: NA; J gene: TRBJ1-4; D gene: TRBD1; V gene: TRBV9; CDR3 DNA: TGTGCCAGCAGCCCCAAGACAGGGGCGAATGAAAAACTGTTTTTT; CDR3 protein: CASSPKTGANEKLFF
clone size: NA; J gene: TRBJ1-5; D gene: TRBD1; V gene: TRBV5-1; CDR3 DNA: TGCGCCAGCAGCTTGATCCCAGGGGGTCATCAGCCCCAGCATTTT; CDR3 protein: CASSLIPGGHQPQHF
clone size: NA; J gene: TRBJ1-2; D gene: NA; V gene: TRBV28; CDR3 DNA: TGTGCCAGCAGTGCCGCCCAGTATGGCTACACCTTC; CDR3 protein: CASSAAQYGYTF